A single sample gave rise to the 22 T cell receptor beta chains below, sequenced in a study of PD-1 blockade in classical Hodgkin lymphoma. Produced via immunoSEQ multiplex PCR; TCRdb's table is partial and in-frame only. The sample has roughly 42,000 clones, approximately 70% seen once. Exposure to brentuximab vedotin varied, and each patient had relapsed following autologous stem cell transplantation. Sequences were derived from peripheral blood mononuclear cells (PBMCs), sampled at baseline. Every receptor here comes from a human donor with classical Hodgkin lymphoma.

This clone is a singleton in its sample. In nucleotides, the CDR3 is TGTGCCAGCAGCGTAGCTGGAGTAACTAGCACAGATACGCAGTATTTT. This encodes CASSVAGVTSTDTQYF. The chain employs TRBV9 and TRBJ2-3; D is undetermined. The CDR3 totals 16 residues. CDR1 and CDR2 from the germline V gene are SGDLS and YYNGEE. V was trimmed by 0 bases and J by 0 bases, leaving 11 bases between them. Full variable domain (missing parts from reference TRBV9 and TRBJ2-3): DSGVTQTPKHLITATGQRVTLRCSPRSGDLSVYWYQQSLDQGLQFLIQYYNGEERAKGNILERFSAQQFPDLHSELNLSSLELGDSALYFCASSVAGVTSTDTQYFGPGTRLTVL.

V and J are TRBV7-6 and TRBJ2-1, with 8 bases that match TRBD2. Germline V gene data show CDR1 as SGHVS and CDR2 as FNYEAQ. The CDR3 spans 16 residues. With 4 bases clipped from V and 4 bases from J, the junction kept 9 bases outside the gene matches. CDR3 nucleotides: TGTGCCAGCAGCTCAAGGCCTGAGCGGGGGTACAATGAGCAGTTCTTC. This codes for CASSSRPERGYNEQFF.

The chain recombines TRBV9 with TRBJ2-3; D unresolved. V was cut by 3 bases and J by 0 bases, with 2 bases left in between. Germline-derived CDR1 and CDR2 are SGDLS and YYNGEE. The CDR3 is 12 amino acids. The CDR3 reads CASSASTDTQYF. The DNA for the CDR3 is TGTGCCAGCAGCGCTAGCACAGATACGCAGTATTTT.

CDR3 residues: CASTRSRLADSYEQYF. CDR3 DNA sequence: TGTGCCAGCACCAGAAGTCGGCTAGCGGACTCCTACGAGCAGTACTTC. The rearrangement uses TRBV6-6 and TRBJ2-7; TRBD2 agrees at 7 bases. J was trimmed by 0 bases and V by 7 bases; bases with no gene match: 12. The CDR3 totals 16 residues. Per the germline V gene, CDR1 is MNHNY and CDR2 is SVGAGI (reference sequence).

This rearrangement joins TRBV29-1 to TRBJ2-7; perhaps D is TRBD1 or TRBD2 (5 bases each). V gave up 1 base and J gave up 7 bases, with 20 bases separating them. Germline values: CDR1 SQVTM, CDR2 ANQGSEA. The CDR3 loop spans 15 amino acids. The CDR3 region has the DNA TGCAGCGTTGAAGGAGGGGACGTGGGGTTCGGGGAGCAGTACTTC. It yields the protein CSVEGGDVGFGEQYF.

The genes are TRBV7-2 and TRBJ2-1; TRBD2 might be the D (5 bases). This CDR3 is 11 amino acids long. Trimming stripped 6 bases from V and 8 bases from J, with 8 bases between. The V gene's germline CDR1 is SGHTA and CDR2 FQGNSA. CDR3 in DNA: TGTGCCAGCAGGGAGGAGGATGAGCAGTTCTTC. It specifies CASREEDEQFF.

This clone was seen a few times. The gene calls are TRBV4-1 and TRBJ2-7; 7 bases align to TRBD2. Germline values: CDR1 MGHRA, CDR2 YSYEKL. J was trimmed by 7 bases and V by 1 base; bases with no gene match: 4. The length of the CDR3 is 13 residues. The CDR3, as DNA: TGCGCCAGCAGCCAAGTGGGGGGGGGAGAGCAGTACTTC. Its protein is CASSQVGGGEQYF.

The chain has TRBV10-2 and TRBJ1-2, with 9 nucleotides matching TRBD1. V shed 6 bases and J 4 bases; nucleotides not matched to a gene: 3. Per the germline V gene, CDR1 is WSHSY and CDR2 is SAAADI. The CDR3 is 13 amino acids. The CDR3 DNA reads as TGCGCCAGCAGCCTGACAGGGGGCTATGGCTACACCTTC. Encoded protein: CASSLTGGYGYTF.

V gene TRBV7-8 combines with J gene TRBJ2-5, with D perhaps TRBD2 (6 bases). The CDR3 length is 13 residues. The germline V and J ends were trimmed by 7 bases and 1 base, with 10 bases remaining between them. The germline V gene has CDR1 SGHVS and CDR2 FQNEAQ. The CDR3 DNA sequence: TGTGCCAGCATCCCGGGAGCCCAAGAGACCCAGTACTTC. It codes for CASIPGAQETQYF.

V is TRBV29-1 and J is TRBJ2-7; 7 bases are a match to TRBD1. This CDR3 has 15 amino acids. CDR1 and CDR2 from the germline V gene are SQVTM and ANQGSEA. V shed 0 bases, J shed 2 bases, and the junction held 7 bases outside the gene matches. The chain's CDR3 is CSVEDGRGQTYEQYF. Written as DNA, the CDR3 is TGCAGCGTTGAAGACGGACGGGGACAGACCTACGAGCAGTACTTC.

J is TRBJ2-7 and V is TRBV5-1; D is undetermined. Germline lookup yields CDR1 SGHRS and CDR2 YFSETQ. V was cut by 6 bases and J by 3 bases, with 16 bases left in between. CDR3 length: 14 amino acids. The CDR3 is CASTLSGTDYEQYF. Here the CDR3 DNA reads TGCGCCAGCACCTTATCGGGTACGGACTACGAGCAGTACTTC.

The V gene is TRBV25-1, the J gene TRBJ2-2; D remains unclear. Trimming stripped 4 bases from V and 3 bases from J, with 9 bases between. The CDR3 contains 14 residues. CDR1 and CDR2 (germline): MGHDK, SYGVNS. As DNA, the CDR3 is TGTGCCAGCAGTGGAGGTGGGGACACCGGGGAGCTGTTTTTT. Translation: CASSGGGDTGELFF.

The rearrangement uses TRBV6-5 and TRBJ1-1; maybe TRBD1 (5 bases). V lost 4 bases, J lost 1 base, and 7 bases lay in between. The CDR3 totals 13 residues. The germline CDR1 and CDR2 sequences are MNHEY and SVGAGI. CDR3 in DNA: TGTGCCAGCAGTTGGGGGAGGAACACTGAAGCTTTCTTT. It specifies CASSWGRNTEAFF.

A few counts support this clone. The CDR3 bases are TGTGCCAGCTCCTTGGCGTTGGAACCTCTGAACACTGAAGCTTTCTTT. Translated: CASSLALEPLNTEAFF. The chain links TRBV18 to TRBJ1-1; D is ambiguous. The germline gives CDR1 KGHSH, CDR2 LQKENI. Trimming shortened V by 6 bases and J by 0 bases, and 17 bases separated the two germline ends. The length of the CDR3 is 16 residues. Combining the CDR3 with reference TRBV18 and TRBJ1-1 gives the whole variable domain NAGVMQNPRHLVRRRGQEARLRCSPMKGHSHVYWYRQLPEEGLKFMVYLQKENIIDESGMPKERFSAEFPKEGPSILRIQQVVRGDSAAYFCASSLALEPLNTEAFFGQGTRLTVV.

The CDR3 DNA reads as TGCGCCAGCAGTCGGGACAGGGTGGGCAAAAGAGGCAATCAGCCCCAGCATTTT. Its protein product is CASSRDRVGKRGNQPQHF. The chain employs TRBV23-1 and TRBJ1-5; 9 bases are shared with TRBD1. TRBV23-1 carries the ORF label, with uncertain function. Trimming took 4 bases from V and 2 from J; bases not matched to a gene: 12. The CDR3 sequence is 18 residues long.

The chain is built from TRBV4-3 and TRBJ1-5; TRBD1 aligns across 7 bases. CDR1 is LGHNA, CDR2 YSLEER, per germline. The J segment lost 3 bases and the V segment lost 4 bases, leaving 3 bases of the junction unmatched. This CDR3 has 14 residues. Here the CDR3 reads CASSRDRVNQPQHF. In nucleotides, the CDR3 is TGCGCCAGCAGCCGAGACAGGGTCAATCAGCCCCAGCATTTT.

The gene calls are TRBV29-1 and TRBJ1-4, with TRBD1 matching 7 bases. After removal of 7 bases from V and 11 bases from J, the junction contained 10 bases not matched to a gene. Germline V gene data show CDR1 as SQVTM and CDR2 as ANQGSEA. This CDR3 contains 12 residues. Here the CDR3 reads CSATGTEGKLFF. The CDR3 DNA reads TGCAGCGCAACCGGGACAGAAGGGAAACTGTTTTTT.

The V gene is TRBV15, the J gene TRBJ1-5; D call uncertain. CDR3 length: 17 residues. The V gene lost 0 bases and the J gene lost 0 bases, with 12 bases spanning the gap. Germline V CDR1 and CDR2: LNHNV, YYDKDF (reference sequence). CDR3 loop: CATSRERAAFSNQPQHF. The CDR3 DNA sequence: TGTGCCACCAGCAGAGAACGGGCCGCTTTTAGCAATCAGCCCCAGCATTTT.

The V and J genes are TRBV7-9 and TRBJ2-2; no reliable D call. This CDR3 has 15 amino acids. V was trimmed by 3 bases and J by 2 bases, leaving 10 bases between them. Per the germline V gene, CDR1 is SEHNR and CDR2 is FQNEAQ (reference sequence). This CDR3 is CASSFPGSNTGELFF. The CDR3 DNA is TGTGCCAGCAGCTTTCCTGGTAGCAACACCGGGGAGCTGTTTTTT.

The chain joins TRBV5-4 to TRBJ2-3; a possible D gene is TRBD1 (5 bases). In germline, CDR1 is SGHNT, CDR2 YYREEE (reference sequence). CDR3 length: 13 amino acids. With 3 bases removed from V and 4 bases from J, the gap between germline ends came to 9 bases. CDR3 residues: CASSSTGSDTQYF. CDR3 sequence (DNA): TGTGCCAGCAGCTCAACAGGCTCAGATACGCAGTATTTT.

This chain links TRBV5-6 with TRBJ2-5, with D unresolved. V lost 1 base and J lost 9, with 10 bases in between. The CDR3 sequence is 12 residues long. Germline V lookup: CDR1 SGHDT, CDR2 YYEEEE. The CDR3 nucleotides read TGTGCCAGCAGCTTGATTTTCGAGGCCCAGTACTTC. As protein: CASSLIFEAQYF.

V gene TRBV6-1 combines with J gene TRBJ2-1; 14 positions match TRBD2. The CDR3 totals 15 residues. Germline CDR1 is MNHNS and CDR2 is SASEGT. V gave up 3 bases and J gave up 7 bases; unmatched junction bases: 2. CDR3 sequence: CASSEGLAGVNEQFF. The CDR3 DNA is TGTGCCAGCAGTGAGGGACTAGCGGGAGTGAATGAGCAGTTCTTC.